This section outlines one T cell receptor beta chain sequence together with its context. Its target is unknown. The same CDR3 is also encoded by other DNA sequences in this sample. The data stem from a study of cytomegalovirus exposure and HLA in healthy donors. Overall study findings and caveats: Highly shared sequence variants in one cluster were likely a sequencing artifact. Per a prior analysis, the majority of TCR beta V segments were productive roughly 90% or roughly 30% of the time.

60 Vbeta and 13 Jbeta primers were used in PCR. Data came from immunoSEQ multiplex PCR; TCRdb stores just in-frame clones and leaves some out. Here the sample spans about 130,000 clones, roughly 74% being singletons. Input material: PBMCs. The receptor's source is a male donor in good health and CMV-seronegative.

The CDR3 region is CASSFGDYEQYF. The CDR3 DNA reads as TGTGCCAGCAGCTTCGGGGATTACGAGCAGTACTTC. The chain is built from TRBV7-9 and TRBJ2-7; TRBD2 is a possible D gene (5 bases). The CDR3 loop spans 12 amino acids. Germline loops: CDR1 SEHNR, CDR2 FQNEAQ (reference sequence). The V end lost 3 bases, the J end lost 4 bases, and 7 bases lay between the germline ends.